This T cell receptor beta chain was observed in a study of blood T cell repertoires in COVID-19 (TCRdb year 2020). Turning to the overall study: Samples covering the acute and convalescent phases of COVID-19 were provided by collaborators in the United States, Italy and Spain. The material from the prospective study consisted of cDNA or gDNA derived from T cells, B-cell-depleted T cells, or PBMCs. Deeply sampled blood TCRbeta repertoires from subjects exposed to, actively infected with, or recovered from COVID-19 were included in the dataset. The repertoires were made available in a free public database intended to serve as a resource for research on the immune response to SARS-CoV-2. The samples were drawn from two sources: the first 160 participants of the ongoing ImmuneRACE study, and 1,200 or so subjects contributed by 6 global collaborators. The sample metadata nearly always contained a de-identified subject ID, COVID-19 status, age in years and sex. Where HLA class I and class II types were available, the types were taken from metadata supplied by the sample provider, not from assay-based typing. General study outcomes and caveats: Clinical and demographic metadata were provided uncurated, with the amount varying by source and participant.

In the prospective study, participants were roughly 18 to 89 years old, resided in fewer than 25 geographic areas of the United States, and were enrolled through a virtual design. Cohort assignment in the prospective study relied on participant-reported clinical history from a screening survey and a study questionnaire. Each participant in the prospective study had whole blood, serum and a nasopharyngeal or oropharyngeal swab collected by mobile phlebotomists. Over an approximately 2-month period, participants in the prospective study had the option of providing additional blood draws and questionnaires. Before DNA extraction, prospective study blood samples were shipped either frozen or at room temperature. Looking up the germline V gene yields CDR1 KGHSH and CDR2 LQKENI. From the cysteine up to the phenylalanine, the CDR3 has a length of 13 residues. Only the CDR3 portion is preserved as DNA: 39 bases, with reading frame beginning at the first base. After removal of 1 base from V and 4 bases from J, the junction retains 1 base not matched to a gene.

TCRbeta CDR3 regions were amplified from genomic DNA by means of the immunoSEQ Assay, a bias-controlled multiplex PCR. On the authors' methods: Within the assay, amplification of reference gene primers was used to estimate how many nucleated cells each sample contained. To quantify the absolute abundance of each unique TCRbeta CDR3 rearrangement, sequence reads were collapsed and filtered. For each sample, productive Simpson clonality was calculated by taking the square root of Simpson's diversity index across productive rearrangements. TCRdb limited this immuneACCESS table to in-frame rearrangements with V and J called. A share of clones is missing; checked studies link under half to unresolved V genes, and the rest is unexplained. D and trimming were read from the DNA, whereas the V and J calls and clone size are those reported in that table. This sample lists 62,000 or so clones; about 82% were detected once. Approximately 4% of the sample lies in the top ten.

Turning to this clone: Its specific antigen is unknown. Base qualities are not at hand, and no much larger clone is one base apart. Other nucleotide sequences from this sample produce the same CDR3.

Sequencing was done on a sample of PBMCs or T cells enriched from blood (not recorded which). This clonotype was sampled from a woman between 40 and 55 years old with acute COVID-19. The chain is encoded by TRBV18 joined to TRBJ2-7, and 7 junction bases match TRBD1. The nucleotide sequence is TGTGCCAGCTCACCACAACAGGGGTACGAGCAGTACTTC. This sequence encodes CASSPQQGYEQYF.